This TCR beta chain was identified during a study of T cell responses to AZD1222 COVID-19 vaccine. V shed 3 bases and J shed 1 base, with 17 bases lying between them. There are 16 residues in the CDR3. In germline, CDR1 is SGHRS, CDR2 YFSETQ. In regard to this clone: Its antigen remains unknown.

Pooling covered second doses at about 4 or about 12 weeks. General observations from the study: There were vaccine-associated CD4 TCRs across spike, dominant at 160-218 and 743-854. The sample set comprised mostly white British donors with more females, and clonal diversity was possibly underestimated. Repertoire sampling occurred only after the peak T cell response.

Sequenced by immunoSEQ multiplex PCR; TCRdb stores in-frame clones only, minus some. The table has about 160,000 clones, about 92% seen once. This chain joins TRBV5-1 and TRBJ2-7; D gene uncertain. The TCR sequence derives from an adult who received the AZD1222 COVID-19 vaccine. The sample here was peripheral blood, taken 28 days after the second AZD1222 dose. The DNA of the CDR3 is TGCGCCAGCAGCTCCGGCCCGGGTCCCCGGTCCTACGAGCAGTACTTC. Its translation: CASSSGPGPRSYEQYF.